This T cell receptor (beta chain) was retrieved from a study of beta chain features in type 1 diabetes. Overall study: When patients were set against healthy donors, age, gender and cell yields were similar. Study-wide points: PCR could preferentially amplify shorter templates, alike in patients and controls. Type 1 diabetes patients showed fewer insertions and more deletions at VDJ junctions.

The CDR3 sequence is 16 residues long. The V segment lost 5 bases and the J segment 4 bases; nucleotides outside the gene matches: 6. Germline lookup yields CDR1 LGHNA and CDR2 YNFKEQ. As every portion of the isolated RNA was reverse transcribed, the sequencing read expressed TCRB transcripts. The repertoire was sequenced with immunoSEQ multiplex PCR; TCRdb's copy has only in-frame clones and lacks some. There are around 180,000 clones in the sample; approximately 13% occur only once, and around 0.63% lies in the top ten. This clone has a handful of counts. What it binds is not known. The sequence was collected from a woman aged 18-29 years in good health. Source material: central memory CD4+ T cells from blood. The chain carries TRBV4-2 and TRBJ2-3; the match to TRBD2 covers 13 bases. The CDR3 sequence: CASSFGLAGAADTQYF. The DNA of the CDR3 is TGTGCCAGCAGCTTTGGACTAGCGGGAGCAGCAGATACGCAGTATTTT.